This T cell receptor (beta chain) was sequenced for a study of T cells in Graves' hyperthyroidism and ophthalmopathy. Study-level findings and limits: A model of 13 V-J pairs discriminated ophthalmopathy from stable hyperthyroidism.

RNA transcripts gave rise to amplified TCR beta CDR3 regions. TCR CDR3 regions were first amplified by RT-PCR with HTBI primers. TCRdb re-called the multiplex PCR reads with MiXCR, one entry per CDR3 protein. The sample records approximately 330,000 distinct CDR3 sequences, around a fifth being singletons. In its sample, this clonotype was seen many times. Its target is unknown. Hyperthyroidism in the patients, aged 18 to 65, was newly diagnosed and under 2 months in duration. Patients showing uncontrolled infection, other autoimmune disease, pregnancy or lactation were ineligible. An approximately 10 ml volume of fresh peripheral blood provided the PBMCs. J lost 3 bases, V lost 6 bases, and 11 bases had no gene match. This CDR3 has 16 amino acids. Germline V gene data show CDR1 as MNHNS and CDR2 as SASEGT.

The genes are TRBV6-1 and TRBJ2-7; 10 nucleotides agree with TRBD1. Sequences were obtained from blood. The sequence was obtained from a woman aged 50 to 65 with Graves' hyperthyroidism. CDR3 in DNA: TGTGCCAGCAGACCACTTAGACAGGGGGCTTTCTACGAGCAGTACTTC. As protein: CASRPLRQGAFYEQYF.